The clone carrying this TCR beta chain appeared a few times. Its antigen remains unidentified. The sample comes from a study of T cells after yellow fever vaccination. Study-wide results and caveats: Post-booster repertoires contained most primary-vaccination clones again (about 95% CD4, approximately 88% CD8). Only a small proportion of the clonotypes turned up in both the CD4 and the CD8 compartments, likely arising from convergent recombination.

Looked up from germline, CDR1 is GTSNPN and CDR2 is SVGIG (reference sequence). The CDR3 spans 13 residues. V was trimmed by 4 bases and J by 0 bases, leaving 10 bases between them. The TCR cDNA carried a universal primer site and UMIs from 5'RACE template switching. TCRdb re-called the 5' RACE reads with MiXCR, one entry per CDR3 protein. This sample yields a few hundred thousand distinct CDR3 sequences, of which approximately 21% are seen a single time; roughly an eighth belongs to the top ten. This chain connects TRBV30 to TRBJ2-7; maybe TRBD2 (5 bases). The clonotype was recovered from a man aged 25-45 years who received the YFV17D yellow fever vaccine. This specimen was PBMCs, taken 15 days after the yellow fever booster vaccination. The CDR3: CAWKIGSSYEQYF. CDR3 sequence (DNA): TGTGCCTGGAAGATAGGGAGCTCCTACGAGCAGTACTTC. The complete variable domain, with remaining parts taken from reference TRBV30 and TRBJ2-7, reads SQTIHQWPATLVQPVGSPLSLECTVEGTSNPNLYWYRQAAGRGLQLLFYSVGIGQISSEVPQNLSASRPQDRQFILSSKKLLLSDSGFYLCAWKIGSSYEQYFGPGTRLTVT.